The 12 T cell receptor beta chains listed next were all sequenced from one sample in a study of blood T cell repertoires in COVID-19. Assay used: immunoSEQ multiplex PCR; TCRdb lists only in-frame clones, some missing. The table shows about 250,000 clones, with roughly 85% occurring only once. Sequences were obtained from PBMCs or T cells enriched from blood (not recorded which). The receptors stem from a woman between 45 and 65 years old with acute COVID-19.

The chain carries TRBV3-1 (or the pseudogene TRBV3-2) and TRBJ2-1; maybe TRBD1 (6 bases). The CDR3 has 15 residues. V was shortened by 4 bases and J by 2 bases, with 12 bases between the two germline ends. The germline CDR1 and CDR2 sequences are LGHDT and YNNKEL (reference sequence). CDR3 DNA sequence: TGTGCCAGCAGCCCTAGGGGGTCCACCTACAATGAGCAGTTCTTC. As protein: CASSPRGSTYNEQFF.

The chain recombines TRBV3-1 (or the pseudogene TRBV3-2) with TRBJ1-6, with a weak D call TRBD1 (5 bases). Between the trimmed V and J ends, which lost 4 bases and 6 bases, there was a span of 13 bases. The CDR3 is 15 residues long. Germline V lookup: CDR1 LGHDT, CDR2 YNNKEL (reference sequence). In DNA form, the CDR3 reads TGTGCCAGCAGCCCAGACGGGACTTCTAATTCACCCCTCCACTTT. Encoded protein: CASSPDGTSNSPLHF.

The chain links TRBV2 to TRBJ1-6; TRBD1 might be the D (5 bases). This CDR3 has 14 amino acids. Trimming took 2 bases from V and 9 from J, leaving 11 bases between them. From germline, CDR1 is SNHLY and CDR2 FYNNEI. CDR3 bases: TGTGCCAGCAGTGAAAGAGCGGGGGGTTCACCCCTCCACTTT. It specifies CASSERAGGSPLHF.

This clone has just a few counts. Here the CDR3 DNA reads TGTGCCAGTAGTGCCCGCCTCAGAGCGTTTTCTTACGAGCAGTACTTC. It specifies CASSARLRAFSYEQYF. The chain couples TRBV19 to TRBJ2-7; D gene ambiguous. Germline loops: CDR1 LNHDA, CDR2 SQIVND (reference sequence). The ends were cut back, 5 bases at V and 4 bases at J, with 21 bases in the middle. The length of the CDR3 is 16 residues.

This clone was seen only once. The chain has TRBV10-1 and TRBJ1-5; no definite D call. The CDR3 has 13 residues. Germline values: CDR1 WNHNN, CDR2 SYGVQD (reference sequence). Trimming shortened V by 3 bases and J by 7 bases, and 10 bases separated the two germline ends. CDR3: CASSDGLLQPQHF. The CDR3, as DNA: TGCGCCAGCAGTGATGGACTGTTGCAGCCCCAGCATTTT.

V and J are TRBV9 and TRBJ2-2; 7 bases align to TRBD2. The CDR3 totals 15 residues. CDR1 SGDLS and CDR2 YYNGEE come from the germline V gene. V lost 1 base to trimming and J lost 0 bases; unmatched junction nucleotides: 0. CDR3 coding DNA: TGTGCCAGCAGCGTACTAGCGGCGAACACCGGGGAGCTGTTTTTT. This sequence encodes CASSVLAANTGELFF.

The V and J genes are TRBV9 and TRBJ2-4; D call uncertain. Germline V gives CDR1 SGDLS, CDR2 YYNGEE. The V end was cut by 0 bases, the J end by 3 bases, with 10 bases between. CDR3 length equals 15 residues. The CDR3 DNA is TGTGCCAGCAGCGTAGGTGGCCTAGGCAAAAACATTCAGTACTTC. Translated, it gives CASSVGGLGKNIQYF. Looking up the rest from reference TRBV9 and TRBJ2-4 gives the full variable domain: DSGVTQTPKHLITATGQRVTLRCSPRSGDLSVYWYQQSLDQGLQFLIQYYNGEERAKGNILERFSAQQFPDLHSELNLSSLELGDSALYFCASSVGGLGKNIQYFGAGTRLSVL.

This chain joins TRBV27 and TRBJ2-1; TRBD1 is a possible D gene (6 bases). From germline, CDR1 is MNHEY and CDR2 SMNVEV (reference sequence). Trimming left V 6 bases short and J 0 bases short, with 12 bases between. The CDR3 runs 15 residues. CDR3 nucleotides: TGTGCCAGCAGCCAGGACAGTAACTCCTACAATGAGCAGTTCTTC. Translation: CASSQDSNSYNEQFF.

This rearrangement joins TRBV12-5 to TRBJ1-1, with TRBD1 matching over 8 bases. The CDR3 has 15 residues. Germline V gene sequence: CDR1 LGHNT, CDR2 FRNRAP. Trimming took 5 bases from V and 1 from J; bases not matched to a gene: 6. In nucleotides, the CDR3 is TGTGCTAGTGGTCCGGGACAGGCAAGGAACACTGAAGCTTTCTTT. As protein: CASGPGQARNTEAFF.

The chain uses TRBV19 and TRBJ1-2; TRBD1 is a possible D gene (5 bases). The CDR3 totals 13 residues. Germline CDR1 is LNHDA and CDR2 is SQIVND (reference sequence). V lost 5 bases and J lost 8, with 15 bases in between. The DNA of the CDR3 is TGTGCCAGTAGTGCCGGGGGACGAGGGGGCTACACCTTC. Translating gives CASSAGGRGGYTF.

This chain uses TRBV11-2 with TRBJ1-3, with 8 bases lining up with TRBD1. The germline V gene encodes CDR1 SGHAT and CDR2 FQNNGV. J was trimmed by 0 bases and V by 4 bases; bases with no gene match: 8. The CDR3 is made up of 17 amino acids. CDR3 nucleotide sequence: TGTGCCAGCAGCTCCCGGGACAGGCCCCTCTCTGGAAACACCATATATTTT. This codes for CASSSRDRPLSGNTIYF.

V gene TRBV6-5 combines with J gene TRBJ1-5; tentatively, D is TRBD1 (5 bases). Germline CDR1 is MNHEY and CDR2 is SVGAGI. The V end lost 0 bases, the J end lost 6 bases, and 12 bases lay between the germline ends. The CDR3 runs to 15 residues. The CDR3 DNA reads as TGTGCCAGCAGTTACTCGCGGGGGTCGGTTCAGCCCCAGCATTTT. Translated, it gives CASSYSRGSVQPQHF.